This record concerns one T cell receptor (beta chain) sequence. This sample was included in a study of long-term antiretroviral therapy in people with HIV. Study details: The earliest samples predate the 2015 immediate-ART recommendation by about a decade.

Version v3.0 of the immunoSEQ assay ran at survey level. Method: immunoSEQ multiplex PCR; TCRdb's copy keeps in-frame clones and lacks some. The profile shows some 40,000 clones, 94% of them singletons. This CDR3 is 13 amino acids long. V lost 5 bases and J lost 4, with 9 bases in between. CDR1 and CDR2 from the germline V gene are MDHEN and SYDVKM. Post-ART PBMC samples numbered at least two per donor, and pre-ART ones at least one. None of the participants with HIV were treated outside the United States. This material consisted of unsorted PBMCs, taken around 9 years after starting antiretroviral therapy. V usage is TRBV28 and J usage is TRBJ2-1; D remains unclear. The receptor comes from a young man with HIV. The CDR3 is CASSARTYNEQFF. CDR3 DNA sequence: TGTGCCAGCAGTGCTCGGACGTACAATGAGCAGTTCTTC. Combining the CDR3 with reference TRBV28 and TRBJ2-1 gives the whole variable domain DVKVTQSSRYLVKRTGEKVFLECVQDMDHENMFWYRQDPGLGLRLIYFSYDVKMKEKGDIPEGYSVSREKKERFSLILESASTNQTSMYLCASSARTYNEQFFGPGTRLTVL.